The T cell receptor (beta chain) under discussion was sequenced for a study of beta chain features in type 1 diabetes. Study-wide results and limits: There was a moderate but significant shortening of TCRB CDR3s in all four CD4+ subsets of Type 1 diabetes patients. TCRB rearrangement may or may not be influenced by HLA type; here this remained unresolved.

V was shortened by 0 bases and J by 1 base, with 8 bases between the two germline ends. Germline V gene lookup returns CDR1 SGHTA and CDR2 FQGNSA. This CDR3 contains 15 residues. Expressed TCRB transcripts got sequenced, as all isolated RNA was reverse transcribed. Naive, central memory and regulatory T cell samples yielded approximately 3.3 million reads on average. The table came from immunoSEQ multiplex PCR; TCRdb's copy has only in-frame clones and leaves some out. The sample has approximately 150,000 clones, about 10% seen once. With regard to this clone: The antigen is unknown.

Sorting produced populations that all topped 95% purity. The sequenced sample was naive CD4+ T cells from blood. This chain links TRBV7-2 with TRBJ2-3; D is possibly TRBD2 (6 bases). The receptor's source is a man aged 18-30 years in good health. CDR3 in DNA: TGTGCCAGCAGCTTAGCCGCGGGGCGCACAGATACGCAGTATTTT. This encodes CASSLAAGRTDTQYF. Complete variable domain (other parts from reference TRBV7-2 and TRBJ2-3): GAGVSQSPSNKVTEKGKDVELRCDPISGHTALYWYRQSLGQGLEFLIYFQGNSAPDKSGLPSDRFSAERTGGSVSTLTIQRTQQEDSAVYLCASSLAAGRTDTQYFGPGTRLTVL.